The T cell receptor beta chain described here comes from a study of blood T cell repertoires in COVID-19. Study-level background: The United States, Italy and Spain provided the acute and convalescent COVID-19 samples. T cells, B-cell-depleted T cells, or PBMCs supplied cDNA or gDNA.

As regards this clone: Other DNA sequences in this sample translate to the same CDR3.

V dropped 0 bases and J dropped 4; count of bases not matched to a gene: 2. The CDR3 loop spans 14 amino acids. Germline CDR1 and CDR2: SGHKS and YYEKEE (reference sequence). Assay: immunoSEQ multiplex PCR; the TCRdb copy retains only in-frame clones and omits some. This table holds roughly 230,000 clones, under 90% found once. Sequencing input: peripheral blood. The receptor was derived from a woman at least 80 years old with acute or convalescent COVID-19. The chain combines TRBV5-5 with TRBJ1-2; TRBD1 aligns across 8 bases. CDR3 in amino acids: CASSLGQGAYGYTF. CDR3 coding DNA: TGTGCCAGCAGCTTGGGGCAGGGGGCCTATGGCTACACCTTC.